This T cell receptor (beta chain) was retrieved from a study of T-cell memory formation after mild COVID-19. At the level of the study: TCR clustering was largely donor specific.

This CDR3 is 14 amino acids long. CDR1 is DFQATT and CDR2 is SNEGSKA in the germline V gene (reference sequence). Deletions cut 0 bases from V and 6 bases from J, with 9 bases between. Whole-study findings and limits: CD8+ contracting clones occupied EMRA, while CD4+ ones occupied mainly CM and EM.

Comments on this clonotype: Its antigen remains unknown.

Using constant-segment primers, 5'RACE produced TCR alpha and TCR beta cDNA libraries carrying sample barcodes and UMIs. MiXCR was run by TCRdb on the 5' RACE reads, yielding one entry per CDR3 protein. The sample includes under 70,000 distinct CDR3 sequences, roughly 10% of them seen just once. The chain carries TRBV20-1 and TRBJ1-6, with D maybe TRBD1 (5 bases). The receptor was isolated from a man in his late teens or twenties who had mild COVID-19 (a few samples of this study predate the infection). Cell type and time point are not known. The sample taken for sequencing was PBMCs or a T cell subset sorted from them (not recorded which). As DNA, the CDR3 is TGCAGTGCTAGAGAGGGACCTAGTAATTCACCCCTCCACTTT. This sequence encodes CSAREGPSNSPLHF.